This TCR beta chain is drawn from a study of T cells after yellow fever vaccination. Overall study: Low-cell-number fractions were prepared with SMART-Seq v4 Ultra Low Input. Overall study results and limits: Post-booster reappearance was seen for most primary-vaccination clones (roughly 96% CD4, about 88% CD8).

Concerning this clonotype: No antigen is known for it.

V dropped 1 base and J dropped 5 bases, with 14 bases sitting between them. The CDR3 is made up of 15 amino acids. The germline V gene encodes CDR1 SGHTA and CDR2 FQGNSA. TCR cDNA, made by 5'RACE template switching, carried an added universal primer site and UMIs. TCRdb re-analysed the 5' RACE reads in MiXCR, keeping a single row per CDR3 protein. The sample includes 250,000 to 300,000 distinct CDR3 sequences, 5.2% of them seen just once. The TCR originated in a man younger than 35 who received the YFV17D yellow fever vaccine. This chain joins TRBV7-2 and TRBJ1-1; perhaps TRBD1 as D (6 bases). The sequences come from CD4+ T cells sorted from PBMCs, collected on the day of the yellow fever booster vaccination. CDR3 nucleotide sequence: TGTGCCAGCAGCTTAGTCTCCCCGACAGGAACTGAAGCTTTCTTT. Protein: CASSLVSPTGTEAFF.